This is a list of T cell receptor beta chains from one sample in a study of blood T cell repertoires in COVID-19. This table comes from immunoSEQ multiplex PCR, and its TCRdb copy is limited to in-frame clones, with some not included. The profile shows about 140,000 clones, about 91% of them singletons. Sample: peripheral blood. Receptors were obtained from a woman in her fifties or sixties with acute or convalescent COVID-19. Each CDR3 is given with its conserved first and last residue. Each record gives: D gene, V gene, J gene, clone size, CDR3 DNA, CDR3 protein. A D gene is named only where the DNA matches it firmly. Clone sizes are given selectively: once, few, many, or a class where the clone is expanded.

d_gene: NA
v_gene: TRBV4-2
j_gene: TRBJ1-2
abundance: NA
CDR3nt: TGTGCCAGCAGCCAAGCGGGCACAGCCAGGGGTGGCTACACCTTC
CDR3aa: CASSQAGTARGGYTF

d_gene: NA
v_gene: TRBV18
j_gene: TRBJ1-1
abundance: NA
CDR3nt: TGTGCCAGCTCACCACCGGCGGGGGCGGGACCCACTGAAGCTTTCTTT
CDR3aa: CASSPPAGAGPTEAFF

d_gene: NA
v_gene: TRBV5-1
j_gene: TRBJ2-6
abundance: NA
CDR3nt: TGCGCCAGCAGCTTGGCCAACAGATTCGGGGCCAACGTCCTGACTTTC
CDR3aa: CASSLANRFGANVLTF

d_gene: TRBD2
v_gene: TRBV5-4
j_gene: TRBJ2-7
abundance: NA
CDR3nt: TGTGCCAGCACCTTCGGGGGAGGGCCCTACGAGCAGTACTTC
CDR3aa: CASTFGGGPYEQYF

d_gene: TRBD1
v_gene: TRBV29-1
j_gene: TRBJ1-2
abundance: NA
CDR3nt: TGCAGCGTTTCGGGACAGGGGCCCTATGGCTACACCTTC
CDR3aa: CSVSGQGPYGYTF

d_gene: NA
v_gene: TRBV6-2/TRBV6-3
j_gene: TRBJ1-2
abundance: NA
CDR3nt: TGTGCCAGCAGTTACTCAAGCAGGGGCTATGGCTACACCTTC
CDR3aa: CASSYSSRGYGYTF

d_gene: TRBD2
v_gene: TRBV4-3
j_gene: TRBJ2-1
abundance: NA
CDR3nt: TGCGCCAGCAGCCTATTGAGCCGGGGGGACAATGAGCAGTTCTTC
CDR3aa: CASSLLSRGDNEQFF

d_gene: NA
v_gene: TRBV30
j_gene: TRBJ1-6
abundance: NA
CDR3nt: TGTGCCTGGAGTCGACAGGAAGACTCACCCCTCCACTTT
CDR3aa: CAWSRQEDSPLHF

d_gene: TRBD2
v_gene: TRBV11-3
j_gene: TRBJ2-3
abundance: once
CDR3nt: TGTGCCAGCAGCTTAGGACTAGCCTCCGATACGCAGTATTTT
CDR3aa: CASSLGLASDTQYF

d_gene: NA
v_gene: TRBV29-1
j_gene: TRBJ1-1
abundance: NA
CDR3nt: TGCAGCGTTGGGACAGTGGGTCAGTCTGAAGCTTTCTTT
CDR3aa: CSVGTVGQSEAFF

d_gene: NA
v_gene: TRBV6-5
j_gene: TRBJ2-1
abundance: NA
CDR3nt: TGTGCCAGCAGTCCTGGACTATCCAATGAGCAGTTCTTC
CDR3aa: CASSPGLSNEQFF

d_gene: NA
v_gene: TRBV12-3/TRBV12-4
j_gene: TRBJ2-3
abundance: once
CDR3nt: TGTGCCAGCAGACGCGGGGGCACAGATACGCAGTATTTT
CDR3aa: CASRRGGTDTQYF

d_gene: TRBD1
v_gene: TRBV5-1
j_gene: TRBJ2-7
abundance: NA
CDR3nt: TGCGCCAGCAGCTTGGGAGGGACAGGGGCGTACGAGCAGTACTTC
CDR3aa: CASSLGGTGAYEQYF

d_gene: NA
v_gene: TRBV7-2
j_gene: TRBJ2-7
abundance: NA
CDR3nt: TGTGCCAGCAGCTTAGGTGGCGGGGCGACCTACGAGCAGTACTTC
CDR3aa: CASSLGGGATYEQYF

d_gene: TRBD2
v_gene: TRBV7-9
j_gene: TRBJ2-2
abundance: NA
CDR3nt: TGTGCCAGCAGCTTAGTTGGCCTAGCGGCAACCGGGGAGCTGTTTTTT
CDR3aa: CASSLVGLAATGELFF

d_gene: TRBD1
v_gene: TRBV7-2
j_gene: TRBJ1-1
abundance: NA
CDR3nt: TGTGCCAGCAGCTTAGCCGGACAGGCCACTGAAGCTTTCTTT
CDR3aa: CASSLAGQATEAFF

d_gene: NA
v_gene: TRBV7-2
j_gene: TRBJ1-4
abundance: NA
CDR3nt: TGTGCCAGCAGCTTATACGTTCCAGATCCTAATGAAAAACTGTTTTTT
CDR3aa: CASSLYVPDPNEKLFF

d_gene: NA
v_gene: TRBV2
j_gene: TRBJ1-1
abundance: NA
CDR3nt: TGTGCCAGCAGACCTGGGGGGGTGAACACTGAAGCTTTCTTT
CDR3aa: CASRPGGVNTEAFF

d_gene: NA
v_gene: TRBV6-2/TRBV6-3
j_gene: TRBJ2-4
abundance: NA
CDR3nt: TGTGCCAGCAGTTACCCAACTGACAGGAAGGTAAACATTCAGTACTTC
CDR3aa: CASSYPTDRKVNIQYF

d_gene: TRBD1
v_gene: TRBV19
j_gene: TRBJ1-6
abundance: NA
CDR3nt: TGTGCCAGTAGTAGTGGGACAGGGTTTTCACCCCTCCACTTT
CDR3aa: CASSSGTGFSPLHF

d_gene: NA
v_gene: TRBV7-9
j_gene: TRBJ1-1
abundance: NA
CDR3nt: TGTGCCAGCAGCTTAGCAGGGGGTGAAGCTTTCTTT
CDR3aa: CASSLAGGEAFF

d_gene: TRBD1
v_gene: TRBV27
j_gene: TRBJ2-1
abundance: NA
CDR3nt: TGTGCCAGCAGTTTATGGGGACAGGAGATTTACAATGAGCAGTTCTTC
CDR3aa: CASSLWGQEIYNEQFF

d_gene: NA
v_gene: TRBV28
j_gene: TRBJ1-2
abundance: once
CDR3nt: TGTGCCAGCAGTTTGGGGGGGGATCACTATGGCTACACCTTC
CDR3aa: CASSLGGDHYGYTF

d_gene: NA
v_gene: TRBV18
j_gene: TRBJ1-1
abundance: NA
CDR3nt: TGTGCCAGCTCAGGACAGCGCCACACTGAAGCTTTCTTT
CDR3aa: CASSGQRHTEAFF

d_gene: TRBD2
v_gene: TRBV27
j_gene: TRBJ2-5
abundance: NA
CDR3nt: TGTGCCAGCAGTCCCTTCCGGGGGGTCGAAGAGACCCAGTACTTC
CDR3aa: CASSPFRGVEETQYF

d_gene: TRBD2
v_gene: TRBV18
j_gene: TRBJ2-3
abundance: once
CDR3nt: TGTGCCAGCTCACCTTTACTAGCGGGAGGCACAGATACGCAGTATTTT
CDR3aa: CASSPLLAGGTDTQYF

d_gene: NA
v_gene: TRBV10-1
j_gene: TRBJ1-2
abundance: NA
CDR3nt: TGCGCCAGCAGTGAGGTCGGGGGACACTATGGCTACACCTTC
CDR3aa: CASSEVGGHYGYTF